A single sample gave rise to the 10 T cell receptor beta chains below, sequenced in a study of breast tumors, draining lymph nodes, adjacent tissues. TCRdb analysed the multiplex PCR reads with MiXCR anew, one entry per CDR3 protein. The profile shows 30,000 to 40,000 distinct CDR3 sequences, under 80% of them singletons. Sequenced material: breast tumor tissue. The receptor set was obtained from a female donor with breast cancer. Some clones in this sample may be carry-over from other donors' samples.

This clonotype has only a few counts. The chain combines TRBV6-1 with TRBJ1-2, with a weak D call TRBD1 (6 bases). Trimming left V 1 base short and J 9 bases short, with 12 bases between. Germline CDR1 is MNHNS and CDR2 is SASEGT. The CDR3 length is 13 residues. As DNA, the CDR3 is TGTGCCAGCAGTGAAGGGACAGAGCCGCGCTACACCTTC. Its protein is CASSEGTEPRYTF.

Many counts were recorded for this clonotype. The J gene is TRBJ1-1, the V gene TRBV5-5; D is unresolved. This CDR3 spans 13 amino acids. Trimming removed 0 bases at V and 1 base at J, with 4 bases between. Germline V gene lookup returns CDR1 SGHKS and CDR2 YYEKEE (reference sequence). The CDR3 nucleotides read TGTGCCAGCAGCTTGGGGGGGAACACTGAAGCTTTCTTT. It codes for CASSLGGNTEAFF.

There are a few counts of this clonotype. The V and J genes are TRBV12-3 or TRBV12-4 and TRBJ1-2; no reliable D call. The V end lost 7 bases, the J end lost 7 bases, and 16 bases lay between the germline ends. This CDR3 spans 13 amino acids. The CDR3 here is CASTLDGVSGYTF. The CDR3 nucleotides read TGTGCCAGCACACTAGACGGGGTGAGTGGCTACACCTTC.

The DNA for the CDR3 is TGTGCCAGCAGTAACTCGGGCACAGATACGCAGTATTTT. This sequence encodes CASSNSGTDTQYF. This chain joins TRBV25-1 and TRBJ2-3; D is unresolved. V was cut by 5 bases and J by 1 base, with 7 bases left in between. This CDR3 is built from 13 residues. The germline gives CDR1 MGHDK, CDR2 SYGVNS.

In its sample, this clonotype ranks as medium-sized. The chain recombines TRBV5-8 with TRBJ2-3; 9 bases line up with TRBD2. This CDR3 is built from 15 residues. The germline V gene has CDR1 SGHTS and CDR2 YDEGEE. V was pared by 0 bases and J by 2 bases, with 1 base of the junction left unmatched. As DNA, the CDR3 is TGTGCCAGCAGCTTGGGACTAGCGGCCACAGATACGCAGTATTTT. This gives the protein CASSLGLAATDTQYF.

The chain links TRBV24-1 to TRBJ2-1; D gene unclear. Germline CDR1 is KGHDR and CDR2 is SFDVKD. Trimming removed 0 bases at V and 8 bases at J, with 4 bases between. The CDR3 totals 12 residues. The CDR3 protein is CATSDLIHEQFF. For the CDR3, the DNA is TGTGCCACCAGTGATTTGATCCATGAGCAGTTCTTC.

In this sample, this clonotype turned up many times. The CDR3 is CASSQDSPGRGHQETQYF. The CDR3 DNA reads TGCGCCAGCAGCCAAGATTCCCCAGGCAGGGGGCACCAAGAGACCCAGTACTTC. The rearrangement links TRBV4-1 to TRBJ2-5; 8 nucleotides match TRBD1. Trimming took 0 bases from V and 0 from J; bases not matched to a gene: 9. The CDR3 runs to 18 residues. Germline V gives CDR1 MGHRA, CDR2 YSYEKL.

The chain has TRBV6-2 or TRBV6-3 and TRBJ1-6; 7 nucleotides line up with TRBD1. Germline V gives CDR1 MNHEY, CDR2 SVGEGT. CDR3 length: 14 amino acids. V lost 8 bases, J lost 11 bases, and 12 bases stayed unmatched. Here the CDR3 reads CASGRQGSAPPLHF. The CDR3 DNA follows: TGTGCCAGCGGTCGACAGGGCTCGGCCCCACCCCTCCACTTT.

The sample holds many counts of this clonotype. The rearrangement uses TRBV5-5 and TRBJ2-1; tentative D call: TRBD1 (6 bases). The CDR3 is made up of 16 amino acids. Germline CDR1 SGHKS, CDR2 YYEKEE (reference sequence). Trimming stripped 5 bases from V and 0 bases from J, with 15 bases between. Here the CDR3 reads CASRQSMGHSYNEQFF. The CDR3 DNA sequence: TGTGCCAGCAGGCAAAGTATGGGACACTCCTACAATGAGCAGTTCTTC.

Of note for this clonotype: Compared with germline, one end of the junction differs, possibly owing to a read error. The chain couples TRBV5-5 to TRBJ2-7; TRBD1 agrees at 9 bases. Germline V gives CDR1 SGHKS, CDR2 YYEKEE (reference sequence). The CDR3 is 12 residues long. CDR3 DNA sequence: TGTGCCTCCGGGACAGGGTCCTCCGAGCAGTACTTC. Translated: CASGTGSSEQYF.